This entry concerns a single T cell receptor beta chain. Its antigen is as yet unknown. A multiplex PCR was run with 60 Vbeta primers and 13 Jbeta primers. Here immunoSEQ multiplex PCR was the method, and the copy in TCRdb shows in-frame clones only, minus some. The table lists tens of thousands of clones, approximately 83% of them singletons. These data come from a study of cytomegalovirus exposure and HLA in healthy donors. General study points: Cytomegalovirus-associated status was assigned to 164 TCR beta chains. A later analysis linked fewer than 20,000 TCR beta sequences to HLA alleles at 0.05 false discovery rate. Per published accounts, TCR beta sequences correctly predicted the HLA-A and HLA-B alleles of most subjects.

V was trimmed by 2 bases and J by 9 bases, leaving 11 bases between them. The CDR3 loop spans 13 amino acids. Germline V gene sequence: CDR1 SGHVS, CDR2 FQNEAQ. The sample was PBMCs. This chain uses TRBV7-8 with TRBJ2-1; possibly TRBD1 for D (5 bases). This TCR was sampled from a man aged 25-45 years in good health and CMV-seronegative. CDR3 sequence: CASSLWVTGEQFF. CDR3 DNA: TGTGCCAGCAGCTTATGGGTTACAGGTGAGCAGTTCTTC.